This T cell receptor beta chain was documented in a study of vaccination and CD4 T cells after COVID-19. The V gene lost 3 bases and the J gene lost 2 bases, with 7 bases spanning the gap. This CDR3 has 13 residues. CDR1 and CDR2 (germline): SSHAT, FNYEAQ (reference sequence). Time point defined: late sampling 161 to 241 days after vaccination in a few convalescent patients. Indicated treatment: approximately nine-day PBMC culture with coronavirus spike peptide pools or control peptides (ViraFEST assay). This clonotype was observed a few times. Its cognate antigen is unknown. At the Johns Hopkins FTIC core, DNA taken from cultured CD4+ T cells was sequenced by way of the Oncomine TCR Beta short-read assay. TCRdb re-called the PCR reads with MiXCR, one entry per CDR3 protein. The sample includes around 20,000 distinct CDR3 sequences, around a third of them seen just once.

The sequencing here drew on CD4+ T cells from blood, cultured in vitro, taken about 7 months after SARS-CoV-2 vaccination. The genes are TRBV7-7 and TRBJ2-5; D unresolved. This clonotype was obtained from a human donor who had recovered from COVID-19. The CDR3 protein is CASSFSQQETQYF. The CDR3 DNA sequence: TGTGCCAGCAGCTTCTCCCAGCAAGAGACCCAGTACTTC.